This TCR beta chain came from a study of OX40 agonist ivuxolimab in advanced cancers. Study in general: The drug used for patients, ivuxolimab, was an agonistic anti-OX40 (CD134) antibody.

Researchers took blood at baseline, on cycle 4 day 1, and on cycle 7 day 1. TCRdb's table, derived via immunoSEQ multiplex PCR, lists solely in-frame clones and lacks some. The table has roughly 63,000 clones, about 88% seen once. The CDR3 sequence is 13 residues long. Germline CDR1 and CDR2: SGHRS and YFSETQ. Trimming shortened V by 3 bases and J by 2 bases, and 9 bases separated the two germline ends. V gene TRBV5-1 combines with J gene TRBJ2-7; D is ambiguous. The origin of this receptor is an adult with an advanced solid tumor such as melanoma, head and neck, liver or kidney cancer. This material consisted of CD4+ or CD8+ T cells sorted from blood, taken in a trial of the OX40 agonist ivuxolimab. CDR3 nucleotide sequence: TGCGCCAGCAGCTACTCGGCAACCTACGAGCAGTACTTC. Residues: CASSYSATYEQYF.